This T cell receptor (beta chain) emerged from a study of cytomegalovirus exposure and HLA in healthy donors. Assay: immunoSEQ multiplex PCR; the TCRdb copy retains only in-frame clones and omits some. The sample yields 130,000 or so clones, roughly 87% seen once. This clone was seen a few times. This receptor was identified in a woman between 18 and 30 years old in good health and CMV-seronegative. The sample comprised PBMCs.

CDR3 nucleotides: TGTGCCAGCAGCAAACAGGGGGCATACGAGCAGTACTTC. This sequence encodes CASSKQGAYEQYF. The chain is built from TRBV7-2 and TRBJ2-7, with 9 bases matching TRBD1. J lost 4 bases, V lost 5 bases, and 3 bases had no gene match. This CDR3 is 13 amino acids long. Germline V lookup: CDR1 SGHTA, CDR2 FQGNSA.